Included here is one T cell receptor beta chain sequence, with context. This sample was included in a study of blood T cell repertoires in COVID-19. As for the study in general: Acute-phase and convalescent COVID-19 samples originated in the United States, Italy and Spain. Sources were T cells, B-cell-depleted T cells, or PBMCs; the material itself was cDNA or gDNA.

In the original workflow: Counts of nucleated cells, estimated from reference gene primer amplification, were obtained. The repertoire was sequenced with immunoSEQ multiplex PCR; TCRdb's copy has only in-frame clones and lacks some. From that table come the V and J calls and clone size; the DNA was used to work out D and trimming. This sample carries about 120,000 clones, roughly four fifths of them seen once, and the ten largest clones take less than 8%. CDR1 MGHRA and CDR2 YSYEKL come from the germline V gene. The CDR3 covers 16 residues. The V end lost 1 base, the J end lost 1 base, and 13 bases lay between the germline ends.

The source of this sequence is a man in his sixties or seventies with active or convalescent COVID-19. The sequenced sample consisted of peripheral blood. The chain is built from TRBV4-1 and TRBJ1-2, with a possible D match to TRBD1 (5 bases). CDR3 region: CASSQGPQGVNYGYTF. Written as DNA, the CDR3 is TGCGCCAGCAGCCAAGGTCCTCAAGGGGTTAACTATGGCTACACCTTC.